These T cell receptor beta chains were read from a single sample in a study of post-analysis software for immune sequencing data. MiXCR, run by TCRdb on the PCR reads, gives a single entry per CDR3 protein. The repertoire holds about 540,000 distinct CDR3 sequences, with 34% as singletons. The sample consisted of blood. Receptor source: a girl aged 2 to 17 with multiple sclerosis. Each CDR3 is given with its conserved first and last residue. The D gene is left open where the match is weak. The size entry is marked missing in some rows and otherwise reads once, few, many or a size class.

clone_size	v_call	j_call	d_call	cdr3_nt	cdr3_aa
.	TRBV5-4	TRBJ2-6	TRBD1	TGTGCCAGCAGCCAACCCGACAGGGCTGGGGCCAACGTCCTGACTTTC	CASSQPDRAGANVLTF
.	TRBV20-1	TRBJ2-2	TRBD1	TGCAGTCCTCACCGTGGGACAGGGCGTACCGGGGAGCTGTTTTTT	CSPHRGTGRTGELFF
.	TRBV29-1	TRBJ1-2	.	TGCAGCGTTGAAAGGCAGGGAGAAGGCTACACCTTC	CSVERQGEGYTF
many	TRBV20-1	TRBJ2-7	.	TGCAGTGCTAGAGTCCAGGCTTCCTACGAGCAGTACTTC	CSARVQASYEQYF
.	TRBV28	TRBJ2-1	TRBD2	TGTGCCAGCAGTTCGGTAGCGGGGGCCCACTACAATGAGCAGTTCTTC	CASSSVAGAHYNEQFF
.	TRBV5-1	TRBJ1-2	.	TGCGCCAGCAGCCCGGGTCCACCTTCGGGCTATGGCTACACCTTC	CASSPGPPSGYGYTF
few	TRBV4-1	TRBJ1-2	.	TGCGCCAGTTCCTCATGGGGAGCCTATGGCTACACCTTC	CASSSWGAYGYTF
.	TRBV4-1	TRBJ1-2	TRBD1	TGCGCCAGCAGCCAACGACAGGGGTCCTATGGCTACACCTTC	CASSQRQGSYGYTF
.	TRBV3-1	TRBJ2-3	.	TGTGCCAGCAACCTACAGGGCACAGATACGCAGTATTTT	CASNLQGTDTQYF
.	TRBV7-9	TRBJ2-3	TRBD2	TGTGCCAGCGCCCCAGCGGGGCTAGCGGGGGGGCCTATGGTAGATACGCAGTATTTT	CASAPAGLAGGPMVDTQYF
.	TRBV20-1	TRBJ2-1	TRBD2	TGCAGTGCTCGCCCTGCCGGGGGGGACACTTACAATGAGCAGTTCTTC	CSARPAGGDTYNEQFF
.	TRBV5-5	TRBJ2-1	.	TGTGCCAGCAGCTTGGTTAGGGGGGGAGGCTACAATGAGCAGTTCTTC	CASSLVRGGGYNEQFF
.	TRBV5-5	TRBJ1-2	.	TGTGCCAGCAGCTTGATGGGGGGCAGCTATGGCTACACCTTC	CASSLMGGSYGYTF
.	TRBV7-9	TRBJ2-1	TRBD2	TGTGCCAGCAGCCCCATAGCGGGGAGCTCCTACAATGAGCAGTTCTTC	CASSPIAGSSYNEQFF
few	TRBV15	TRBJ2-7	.	TGTGCCACCAGCAGGCGGACGGATGTCTACGAGCAGTACTTC	CATSRRTDVYEQYF
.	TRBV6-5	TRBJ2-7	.	TGTGCCAGCAGTTACTCCGGATGGGGAGCGGCCTACGAGCAGTACTTC	CASSYSGWGAAYEQYF
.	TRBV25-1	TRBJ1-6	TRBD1	TGTGCCAGCAGTCTCGGGACAGGGAAGAATTCACCCCTCCACTTT	CASSLGTGKNSPLHF
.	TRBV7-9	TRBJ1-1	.	TGTGCCAGCAGCTTAGCCACGGGTCGAGAATTCAACACTGAAGCTTTCTTT	CASSLATGREFNTEAFF
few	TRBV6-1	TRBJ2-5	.	TGTGCCAGCAGAACATTGCCTATGGAGACCCAGTACTTC	CASRTLPMETQYF
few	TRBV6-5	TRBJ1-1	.	TGTGCCATCGGTGTTAACACTGAAGCTTTCTTT	CAIGVNTEAFF
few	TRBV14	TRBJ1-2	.	TGTGCCAGCAGCCAATTGGCCACCTATGGCTACACCTTC	CASSQLATYGYTF
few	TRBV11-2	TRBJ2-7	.	TGTGCCAGCAGCCACTTGCCGGACGAGCAGTACTTC	CASSHLPDEQYF
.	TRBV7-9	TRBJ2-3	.	TGTGCCAGCAGCCCTTGGGACGGACTCAACACAGATACGCAGTATTTT	CASSPWDGLNTDTQYF
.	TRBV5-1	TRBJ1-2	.	TGCGCCAGCAGCTGGACCACGGACGGGTTATATGGCTACACCTTC	CASSWTTDGLYGYTF
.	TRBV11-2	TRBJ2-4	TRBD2	TGTGCCAGCAGCTTAGCCCCGGCGGGGGAGTTGACCAAAAACATTCAGTACTTC	CASSLAPAGELTKNIQYF
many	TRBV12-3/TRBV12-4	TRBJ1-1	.	TGTGCCAGCGCAAGGCCGGGACCCGGATTTGGGGTCACTGAAGCTTTCTTT	CASARPGPGFGVTEAFF
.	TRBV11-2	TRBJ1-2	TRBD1	TGTGCCAGCAGCTGGACAGGGACGGTCGACTATGGCTACACCTTC	CASSWTGTVDYGYTF
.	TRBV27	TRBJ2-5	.	TGCGCCAGCAGACCAGGGGGGGAAGAGACCCAGTACTTC	CASRPGGEETQYF
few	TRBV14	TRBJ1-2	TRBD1	TGTGCCAGCAGCCCCATGCGGGACAGGGGGCGTCATAGTGGCTACACCTTC	CASSPMRDRGRHSGYTF
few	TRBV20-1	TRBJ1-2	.	TGCAGTGCTCCGTTTGGGTGGGGGAACTATGGCTACACCTTC	CSAPFGWGNYGYTF
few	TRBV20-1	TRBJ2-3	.	TGCAGTGCTAGATCTTTTGGGGCAGCCCCTGCCCCAGATATGCAGTATTTT	CSARSFGAAPAPDMQYF
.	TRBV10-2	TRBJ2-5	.	TGCGCCAGCAGCGTTAGACGGGAGACCCAGTACTTC	CASSVRRETQYF
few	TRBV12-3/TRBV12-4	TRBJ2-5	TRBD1	TGTGCCAGCCGGGACAGCTGGGAGACCCAGTACTTC	CASRDSWETQYF
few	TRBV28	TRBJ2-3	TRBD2	TGTGCCAGCAGTGCTCTAGCGGGGATAAAAGATACGCAGTATTTT	CASSALAGIKDTQYF
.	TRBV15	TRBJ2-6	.	TGTGCCACCAGCAGTTGGGGCTCTGGGGCCAACGTCCTGACTTTC	CATSSWGSGANVLTF